The text below deals with one T cell receptor (beta chain). Its antigen is unidentified. Through a sample-barcoded 5' primer and a J-beta primer mix, a second PCR was run for about 6 to 11 cycles. No fewer than 3 million CDR3-containing paired-end reads came from each sample. TCRdb independently ran MiXCR on the 5' RACE reads; one entry per CDR3 protein. Of some 940,000 distinct CDR3 sequences listed, almost 30% are singletons. This sample is part of a study of blood T cells in healthy people across ages. The study's findings and limits: A roughly linear fall in TCR beta diversity per million T cells was seen with increasing age.

Germline values: CDR1 SGHTA, CDR2 FQGTGA. The length of the CDR3 is 13 residues. These data were likewise used in another study, on T cells of mothers and their children.

The sequence came from a woman in her thirties or forties in good health. Source material: blood. The chain couples TRBV7-3 to TRBJ2-4; the D call may be TRBD1 or TRBD2 (5 bases each). The tail of the sequence fits TRBJ2-5 better, so the J call may be wrong. In DNA form, the CDR3 reads TGTGCCAGCAGCCGGGACCTTACGGAGACCCAGTACTTC. Translating it yields CASSRDLTETQYF.